These 3 T cell receptor beta chains share one sample of origin, sequenced in a study of blood T cell repertoires in COVID-19. Using immunoSEQ multiplex PCR, the repertoire was profiled, and TCRdb retains in-frame clones only, with some absent. The sample lists about 170,000 clones; roughly 86% were seen once. The sequenced sample was peripheral blood. Receptor source: a woman aged 80 or over with COVID-19, enrolled during active disease.

The chain carries TRBV2 and TRBJ1-2; D may be TRBD1 (6 bases). The ends were cut back, 2 bases at V and 0 bases at J, with 16 bases in the middle. CDR1 SNHLY and CDR2 FYNNEI come from the germline V gene. This CDR3 spans 17 amino acids. The CDR3 DNA follows: TGTGCCAGCAGTGAAACAAACAGGGCCCCATCTAACTATGGCTACACCTTC. Its translation is CASSETNRAPSNYGYTF.

This clone was seen a few times. The genes are TRBV5-4 and TRBJ2-1; possibly TRBD2 for D (5 bases). Per the germline V gene, CDR1 is SGHNT and CDR2 is YYREEE (reference sequence). With 0 bases removed from V and 1 base from J, the gap between germline ends came to 14 bases. This CDR3 region has 17 residues. DNA for the CDR3: TGTGCCAGCAGCTTGGATGGTAGCGCACAATCCTACAATGAGCAGTTCTTC. Translation gives CASSLDGSAQSYNEQFF.

The V call is TRBV28, the J call TRBJ1-1, with 7 bases identical to TRBD1. This CDR3 region has 15 residues. The germline V gene encodes CDR1 MDHEN and CDR2 SYDVKM. V was pared by 2 bases and J by 0 bases, with 3 bases of the junction left unmatched. This chain's CDR3 is CASSLITGVNTEAFF. CDR3 DNA: TGTGCCAGCAGTTTAATAACAGGGGTGAACACTGAAGCTTTCTTT.